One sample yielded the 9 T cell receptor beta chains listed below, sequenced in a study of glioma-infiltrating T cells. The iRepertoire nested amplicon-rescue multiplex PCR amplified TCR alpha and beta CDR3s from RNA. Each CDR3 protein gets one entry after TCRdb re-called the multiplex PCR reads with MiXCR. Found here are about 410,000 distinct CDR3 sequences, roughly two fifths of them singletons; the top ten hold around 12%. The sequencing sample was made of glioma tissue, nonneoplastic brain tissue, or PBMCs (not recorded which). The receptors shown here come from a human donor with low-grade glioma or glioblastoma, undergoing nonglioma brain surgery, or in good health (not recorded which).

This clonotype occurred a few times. CDR3 region: CASSPRDRIYEQYF. The CDR3 bases are TGTGCCAGCAGCCCCCGGGACAGGATCTACGAGCAGTACTTC. This chain connects TRBV11-1 to TRBJ2-7, with TRBD1 matching 8 bases. This CDR3 has 14 residues. The germline V gene has CDR1 SGHAT and CDR2 FQDESV (reference sequence). The V gene end was trimmed by 5 bases and the J gene end by 3 bases; junction bases not matched to a gene: 6. Full variable domain (remainder filled in from reference TRBV11-1 and TRBJ2-7): EAEVAQSPRYKITEKSQAVAFWCDPISGHATLYWYRQILGQGPELLVQFQDESVVDDSQLPKDRFSAERLKGVDSTLKIQPAELGDSAMYLCASSPRDRIYEQYFGPGTRLTVT.

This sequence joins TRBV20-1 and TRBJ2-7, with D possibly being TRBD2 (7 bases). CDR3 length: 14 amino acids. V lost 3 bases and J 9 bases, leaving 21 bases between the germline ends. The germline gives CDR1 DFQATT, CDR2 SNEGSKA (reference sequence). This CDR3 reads CSASEAGQLSGQYF. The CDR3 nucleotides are TGCAGTGCTAGCGAAGCGGGACAACTCTCCGGGCAGTACTTC.

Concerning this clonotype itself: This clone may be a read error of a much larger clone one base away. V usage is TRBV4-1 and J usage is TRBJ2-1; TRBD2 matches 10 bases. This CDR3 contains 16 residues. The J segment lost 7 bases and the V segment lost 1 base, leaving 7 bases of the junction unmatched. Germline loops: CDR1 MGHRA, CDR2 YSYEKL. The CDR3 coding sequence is TGCGCCAGCAGCCAAGGTAGAGCGGGAGGGATAAATGAGCAGTTCTTC. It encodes CASSQGRAGGINEQFF.

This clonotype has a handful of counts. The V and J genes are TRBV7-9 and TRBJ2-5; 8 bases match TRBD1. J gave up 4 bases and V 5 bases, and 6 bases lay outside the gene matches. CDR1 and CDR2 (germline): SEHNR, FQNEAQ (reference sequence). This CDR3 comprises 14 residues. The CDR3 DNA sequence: TGTGCCAGCAGCCGCAATACAGGGGGAGAGACCCAGTACTTC. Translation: CASSRNTGGETQYF. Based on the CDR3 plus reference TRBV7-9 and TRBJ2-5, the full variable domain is DTGVSQNPRHKITKRGQNVTFRCDPISEHNRLYWYRQTLGQGPEFLTYFQNEAQLEKSRLLSDRFSAERPKGSFSTLEIQRTEQGDSAMYLCASSRNTGGETQYFGPGTRLLVL.

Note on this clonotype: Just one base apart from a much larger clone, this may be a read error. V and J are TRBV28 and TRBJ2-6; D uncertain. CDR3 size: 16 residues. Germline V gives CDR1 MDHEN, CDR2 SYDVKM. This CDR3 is CASSLDRYSGVNVLTF. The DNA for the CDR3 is TGTGCCAGCAGTTTAGACCGTTACTCTGGGGTCAACGTCCTGACTTTC. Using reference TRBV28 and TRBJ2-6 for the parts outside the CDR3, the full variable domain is DVKVTQSSRYLVKRTGEKVFLECVQDMDHENMFWYRQDPGLGLRLIYFSYDVKMKEKGDIPEGYSVSREKKERFSLILESASTNQTSMYLCASSLDRYSGVNVLTFGAGSRLTVL.

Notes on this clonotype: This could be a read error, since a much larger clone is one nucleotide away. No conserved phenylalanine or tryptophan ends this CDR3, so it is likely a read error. CDR3 residues: CATMQGVYEQYL. In nucleotides, the CDR3 is TGTGCCACCATGCAGGGAGTTTACGAGCAGTACCTC. This chain links TRBV6-2 or TRBV6-3 with TRBJ2-7, with D perhaps assigned TRBD1 or TRBD2 (5 bases each). Trimming pared 10 bases from V and 4 bases from J, leaving 14 bases between. This CDR3 has 12 amino acids. CDR1 and CDR2 from the germline V gene are MNHEY and SVGEGT.

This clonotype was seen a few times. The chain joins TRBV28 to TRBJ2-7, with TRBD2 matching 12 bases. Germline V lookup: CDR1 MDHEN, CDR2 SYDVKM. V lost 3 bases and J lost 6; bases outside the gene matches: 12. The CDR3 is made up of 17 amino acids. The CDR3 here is CASSFSTLTSGSGEQYF. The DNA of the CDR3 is TGTGCCAGCAGTTTTTCGACCCTGACTAGCGGGAGTGGCGAGCAGTACTTC.

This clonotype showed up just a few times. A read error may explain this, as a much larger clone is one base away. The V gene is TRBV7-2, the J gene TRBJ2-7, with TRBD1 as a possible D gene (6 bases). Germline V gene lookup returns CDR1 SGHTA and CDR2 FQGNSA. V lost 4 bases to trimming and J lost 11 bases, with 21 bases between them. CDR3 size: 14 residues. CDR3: CASSSEGGLETKYF. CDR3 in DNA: TGTGCCAGCAGCTCAGAAGGGGGTCTAGAGACCAAGTACTTC.

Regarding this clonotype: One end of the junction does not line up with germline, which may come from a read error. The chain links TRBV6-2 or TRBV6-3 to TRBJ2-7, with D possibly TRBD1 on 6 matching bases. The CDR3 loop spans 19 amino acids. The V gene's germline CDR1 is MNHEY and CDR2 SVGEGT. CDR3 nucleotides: TGTGCCAGAAGTTACCGGGTAGCTGGGGGCGAACACCCTACCTACGAGCAGTACTTC. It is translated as CARSYRVAGGEHPTYEQYF.